This is a list of T cell receptor beta chains from one sample in a study of T cell changes during pregnancy in multiple sclerosis. Sequencing was performed with immunoSEQ multiplex PCR; in TCRdb, only in-frame clones are kept and a portion is missing. The sample lists tens of thousands of clones; around 92% were seen once. The specimen was CD4+ T cells from peripheral blood mononuclear cells, collected in the third trimester of pregnancy. The source of these receptors is a female donor with multiple sclerosis, enrolled in a pregnancy study. Each CDR3 is given with its conserved first and last residue. D genes are given only for firm matches. For some rows the clone size is stated as once, few or many, or as a class when expanded; others skip it.

D | size | J | V | CDR3 | DNA
TRBD2 | - | TRBJ2-1 | TRBV27 | CASSSIGLAGNNEQFF | TGTGCCAGCAGTTCGATCGGACTAGCGGGAAACAATGAGCAGTTCTTC
- | - | TRBJ2-7 | TRBV2 | CASRVEGSPSYEQYF | TGTGCCAGCAGAGTGGAGGGATCGCCCTCCTACGAGCAGTACTTC
TRBD1 | - | TRBJ2-4 | TRBV6-1 | CASRDRATIGNIQYF | TGTGCCAGCAGGGACAGGGCCACTATTGGAAACATTCAGTACTTC
TRBD2 | - | TRBJ2-1 | TRBV6-6 | CASSYSISGVYNEQFF | TGTGCCAGCAGTTACTCGATCAGCGGGGTCTACAATGAGCAGTTCTTC
- | - | TRBJ1-5 | TRBV7-8 | CASSLNRQPRSPQHF | TGTGCCAGCAGCTTAAATAGACAGCCCCGATCGCCCCAGCATTTT
- | - | TRBJ1-2 | TRBV5-5 | CASSLTGTYGYTF | TGTGCCAGCAGCCTGACAGGCACCTATGGCTACACCTTC
- | - | TRBJ1-2 | TRBV28 | CASSITGTRGSGYTF | TGTGCCAGCAGTATTACCGGGACACGGGGCAGTGGCTACACCTTC
- | - | TRBJ1-6 | TRBV10-3 | CAISGGVDNSPLHF | TGTGCCATCAGTGGGGGCGTGGATAATTCACCCCTCCACTTT
TRBD1 | - | TRBJ1-3 | TRBV18 | CASSPGQGGSGNTIYF | TGTGCCAGCTCACCCGGACAGGGTGGTTCCGGAAACACCATATATTTT
TRBD2 | - | TRBJ2-4 | TRBV6-1 | CASTIGRAQYF | TGTGCCAGCACCATCGGGAGGGCCCAGTACTTC
- | - | TRBJ2-3 | TRBV7-9 | CASGLLTDTQYF | TGTGCCAGCGGGCTGCTCACAGATACGCAGTATTTT
TRBD2 | - | TRBJ2-5 | TRBV7-2 | CASSLGGVQTQYF | TGTGCCAGCAGCTTGGGGGGGGTGCAGACCCAGTACTTC
TRBD2 | - | TRBJ2-7 | TRBV5-6 | CASSETSGRQASEQYF | TGTGCCAGCAGCGAGACTAGCGGGAGACAGGCATCCGAGCAGTACTTC
- | - | TRBJ2-7 | TRBV10-3 | CAIQDNSYEQYF | TGTGCCATTCAAGACAACTCCTACGAGCAGTACTTC
- | few | TRBJ1-5 | TRBV7-2 | CASRSGSSNQPQHF | TGTGCCAGCAGGTCGGGGTCCAGCAATCAGCCCCAGCATTTT
TRBD1 | many | TRBJ2-3 | TRBV9 | CASSVAMDRVDTQYF | TGTGCCAGCAGCGTAGCTATGGACAGGGTTGATACGCAGTATTTT
- | - | TRBJ1-4 | TRBV5-1 | CASRGRDGFNEKLFF | TGCGCCAGCAGAGGCAGGGATGGTTTTAATGAAAAACTGTTTTTT
TRBD1 | - | TRBJ2-1 | TRBV29-1 | CSVRGTGIYNEQFF | TGCAGCGTCCGCGGGACAGGGATCTACAATGAGCAGTTCTTC
TRBD1 | - | TRBJ1-3 | TRBV6-5 | CASRDGQGLGNTIYF | TGTGCCAGCAGGGACGGACAGGGTCTAGGAAACACCATATATTTT
TRBD1 | - | TRBJ1-5 | TRBV28 | CASSTQQGSFQPQHF | TGTGCCAGCAGTACGCAACAGGGGTCGTTTCAGCCCCAGCATTTT
TRBD2 | - | TRBJ2-1 | TRBV7-9 | CASSLLAGGGNEQFF | TGTGCCAGCAGCTTACTAGCGGGAGGGGGGAATGAGCAGTTCTTC
TRBD1 | - | TRBJ2-7 | TRBV5-1 | CASSEVQGVFEQYF | TGCGCCAGCAGCGAGGTCCAGGGGGTGTTCGAGCAGTACTTC
TRBD1 | - | TRBJ1-2 | TRBV10-3 | CAISERTGGQGGYTF | TGTGCCATCAGTGAACGAACAGGGGGGCAGGGTGGCTACACCTTC
- | - | TRBJ2-5 | TRBV21-1 | CASSKAWDRVSETQYF | TGTGCCAGCAGCAAAGCGTGGGACAGGGTGAGTGAGACCCAGTACTTC
- | - | TRBJ2-3 | TRBV6-1 | CASSELFAGFPPSTDTQYF | TGTGCCAGCAGTGAATTGTTTGCGGGGTTTCCTCCTAGCACAGATACGCAGTATTTT
- | - | TRBJ2-7 | TRBV28 | CASSRTGSLVYYEQYF | TGTGCCAGCAGCCGAACAGGGAGTTTGGTCTACTACGAGCAGTACTTC
- | - | TRBJ2-7 | TRBV7-9 | CASSPRRAGEQYF | TGTGCCAGCAGCCCCCGGAGGGCTGGCGAGCAGTACTTC
- | once | TRBJ1-2 | TRBV18 | CASSPETANYGYTF | TGTGCCAGCTCACCCGAGACAGCTAACTATGGCTACACCTTC
- | - | TRBJ1-1 | TRBV19 | CASSRLHSNTEAFF | TGTGCCAGTAGCCGTTTACATTCGAACACTGAAGCTTTCTTT
TRBD1 | - | TRBJ1-2 | TRBV28 | CASSLSDRRIYGYTF | TGTGCCAGCAGTTTATCGGACAGGAGGATCTATGGCTACACCTTC
- | - | TRBJ2-5 | TRBV4-1 | CASSQDRVTTQYF | TGCGCCAGCAGCCAAGATCGTGTGACAACCCAGTACTTC
- | - | TRBJ2-5 | TRBV2 | CASSYLPGTQYF | TGTGCCAGCTCTTATCTACCAGGGACCCAGTACTTC
TRBD2 | - | TRBJ2-3 | TRBV11-1 | CASSTLPSGRTTDTQYF | TGTGCCAGCAGCACACTCCCTAGCGGGAGGACCACAGATACGCAGTATTTT
- | - | TRBJ1-5 | TRBV19 | CAIQSGTDQHF | TGTGCCATCCAGTCGGGTACGGACCAGCATTTT
TRBD1 | - | TRBJ2-2 | TRBV27 | CASSPTGTGFPGELFF | TGTGCCAGCAGTCCGACCGGGACAGGTTTCCCCGGGGAGCTGTTTTTT
TRBD2 | - | TRBJ2-1 | TRBV7-2 | CASSLDGRALIEQFF | TGTGCCAGCAGCTTAGACGGGAGGGCCCTCATTGAGCAGTTCTTC
TRBD1 | - | TRBJ1-2 | TRBV28 | CASSPPGQAYGYTF | TGTGCCAGCAGTCCTCCGGGACAGGCTTATGGCTACACCTTC
TRBD1 | - | TRBJ2-5 | TRBV7-9 | CASSLGQGGRGETQYF | TGTGCCAGCAGCTTAGGACAGGGGGGAAGGGGAGAGACCCAGTACTTC
- | - | TRBJ1-2 | TRBV6-1 | CASSEEGRGVDYGYTF | TGTGCCAGCAGTGAAGAGGGGCGGGGAGTCGACTATGGCTACACCTTC
TRBD2 | few | TRBJ2-3 | TRBV19 | CASRGLAGATDTQYF | TGTGCCAGTAGGGGACTAGCGGGGGCCACAGATACGCAGTATTTT
TRBD1 | once | TRBJ1-2 | TRBV19 | CASTTRDRGYGYTF | TGTGCCAGTACGACCAGGGACAGGGGCTATGGCTACACCTTC
TRBD2 | - | TRBJ2-7 | TRBV2 | CASSEYGRAVEEQYF | TGTGCCAGCAGTGAATACGGGAGGGCCGTAGAAGAGCAGTACTTC
TRBD2 | - | TRBJ2-5 | TRBV27 | CASSSRTSGFQETQYF | TGTGCCAGCAGTTCAAGGACTAGCGGATTCCAAGAGACCCAGTACTTC
- | - | TRBJ1-3 | TRBV28 | CASSVLPADSGNTIYF | TGTGCCAGCAGTGTACTTCCGGCGGACTCTGGAAACACCATATATTTT
- | - | TRBJ1-2 | TRBV29-1 | CSARVSGSGYTF | TGCAGCGCCCGTGTTTCAGGGTCTGGCTACACCTTC
- | - | TRBJ2-7 | TRBV7-2 | CASSLGLSGEQYF | TGTGCCAGCAGCTTAGGACTGTCGGGGGAGCAGTACTTC
- | - | TRBJ2-1 | TRBV7-9 | CASSPARQLYNEQFF | TGTGCCAGCAGCCCCGCTAGACAGCTCTACAATGAGCAGTTCTTC
TRBD1 | - | TRBJ2-4 | TRBV28 | CASSLSRDRGLAKNIQYF | TGTGCCAGCAGTTTATCCCGGGACAGGGGGCTAGCCAAAAACATTCAGTACTTC
- | - | TRBJ1-5 | TRBV19 | CASNYRTLRGQPQHF | TGTGCCAGTAACTACCGGACCCTTCGGGGACAGCCCCAGCATTTT